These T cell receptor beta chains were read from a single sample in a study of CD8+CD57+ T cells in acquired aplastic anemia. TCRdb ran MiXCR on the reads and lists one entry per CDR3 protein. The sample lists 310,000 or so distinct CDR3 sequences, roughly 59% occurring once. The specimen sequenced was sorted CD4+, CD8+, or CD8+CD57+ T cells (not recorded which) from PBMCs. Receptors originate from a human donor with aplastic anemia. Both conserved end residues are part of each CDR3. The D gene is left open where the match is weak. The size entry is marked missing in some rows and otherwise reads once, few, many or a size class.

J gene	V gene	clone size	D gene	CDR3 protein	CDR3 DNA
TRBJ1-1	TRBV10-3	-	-	CAIRWGTEAFF	TGTGCCATCAGGTGGGGCACTGAAGCTTTCTTT
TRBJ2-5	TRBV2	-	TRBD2	CASSYPSGQETQYF	TGTGCCAGCAGTTATCCTAGCGGCCAAGAGACCCAGTACTTC
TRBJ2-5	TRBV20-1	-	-	CSAEAGGQETQYF	TGCAGTGCGGAAGCCGGGGGCCAAGAGACCCAGTACTTC
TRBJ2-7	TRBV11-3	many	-	CASSLEGGYEQYF	TGTGCCAGCAGCTTGGAGGGTGGATACGAGCAGTACTTC
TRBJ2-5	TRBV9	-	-	CASSNDKYQETQYF	TGTGCCAGCAGCAATGACAAGTACCAAGAGACCCAGTACTTC
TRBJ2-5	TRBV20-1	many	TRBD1	CSAQIGQGYLKTQYF	TGCAGTGCTCAAATCGGACAGGGATATTTGAAGACCCAGTACTTC
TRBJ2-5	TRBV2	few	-	CARTGRQETQYF	TGTGCCAGGACAGGACGCCAAGAGACCCAGTACTTC
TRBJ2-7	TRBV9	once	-	CASSASQGAYEQYF	TGTGCCAGCAGCGCCTCACAGGGAGCCTACGAGCAGTACTTC
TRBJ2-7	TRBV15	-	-	CATSTAGGHEQYF	TGTGCCACCAGCACGGCTGGGGGACACGAGCAGTACTTC
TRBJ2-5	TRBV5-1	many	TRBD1	CASSLTGEYQETQYF	TGCGCCAGCAGCCTGACAGGGGAGTACCAAGAGACCCAGTACTTC
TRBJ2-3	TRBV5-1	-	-	CASSLAQVTDTQYF	TGCGCCAGCAGCTTGGCGCAGGTGACAGATACGCAGTATTTT
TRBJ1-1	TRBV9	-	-	CASSVGLGDTEAFF	TGTGCCAGCAGCGTAGGTCTAGGGGACACTGAAGCTTTCTTT
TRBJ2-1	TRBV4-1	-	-	CASSQGEDHYNEQFF	TGCGCCAGCAGCCAAGGCGAGGATCACTACAATGAGCAGTTCTTC
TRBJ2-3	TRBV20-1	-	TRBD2	CSLASGSTDTQYF	TGCAGTCTGGCTAGCGGGAGCACAGATACGCAGTATTTT
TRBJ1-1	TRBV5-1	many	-	CASSWTRRTEAFF	TGCGCCAGCAGCTGGACACGTCGCACTGAAGCTTTCTTT
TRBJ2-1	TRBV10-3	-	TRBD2	CAISQSSGTAEEQFF	TGTGCCATCAGTCAATCTAGCGGGACGGCAGAGGAGCAGTTCTTC
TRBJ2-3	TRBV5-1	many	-	CASSLEPETDTQYF	TGCGCCAGCAGCTTGGAACCGGAGACAGATACGCAGTATTTT
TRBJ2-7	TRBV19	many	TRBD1	CASSIAGAGGSYEQYF	TGTGCCAGTAGTATAGCCGGGGCAGGGGGCTCCTACGAGCAGTACTTC
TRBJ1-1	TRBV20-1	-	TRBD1	CSARGRQGVTEAFF	TGCAGTGCTAGAGGGAGACAGGGCGTCACTGAAGCTTTCTTT
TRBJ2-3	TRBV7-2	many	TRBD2	CASKLAGGPDTQYF	TGTGCCAGCAAACTAGCGGGAGGGCCAGATACGCAGTATTTT
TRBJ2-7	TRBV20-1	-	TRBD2	CSARVGGDEQYF	TGCAGTGCTAGAGTGGGAGGGGACGAGCAGTACTTC
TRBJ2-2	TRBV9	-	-	CASSAGAGYGGELFF	TGTGCCAGCAGCGCGGGGGCTGGGTACGGCGGGGAGCTGTTTTTT
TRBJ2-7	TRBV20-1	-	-	CSVRNVAYEQYF	TGCAGTGTTAGAAACGTGGCCTACGAGCAGTACTTC
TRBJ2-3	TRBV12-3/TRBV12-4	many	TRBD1	CASSPGQAYTDTQYF	TGTGCCAGCAGTCCGGGACAGGCTTACACAGATACGCAGTATTTT
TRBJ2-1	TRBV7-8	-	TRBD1	CASSSQTGAVQFF	TGTGCCAGCAGCTCGCAGACAGGGGCCGTACAGTTCTTC
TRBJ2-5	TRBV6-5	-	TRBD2	CASSQSLWGTSSETQYF	TGTGCCAGCAGTCAATCCTTGTGGGGGACTAGCTCAGAGACCCAGTACTTC
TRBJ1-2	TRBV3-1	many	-	CASSFREGGYTF	TGTGCCAGCAGCTTCAGGGAAGGTGGCTACACCTTC
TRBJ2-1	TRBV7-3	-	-	CASSQGSNTEQFF	TGTGCCAGCAGCCAAGGGTCCAACACTGAGCAGTTCTTC
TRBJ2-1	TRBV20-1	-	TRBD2	CSANTAGETLSSYNEQFF	TGCAGTGCTAACACAGCGGGGGAAACCCTGAGCTCCTACAATGAGCAGTTCTTC
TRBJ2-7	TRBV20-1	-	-	CSAREYSEQYF	TGCAGTGCTAGAGAATATAGCGAGCAGTACTTC
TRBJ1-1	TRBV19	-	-	CASSISSNTEAFF	TGTGCCAGTAGTATCTCTTCGAACACTGAAGCTTTCTTT
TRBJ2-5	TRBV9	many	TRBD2	CASSVAGTSGETQYF	TGTGCCAGCAGCGTAGCCGGGACTAGCGGAGAGACCCAGTACTTC
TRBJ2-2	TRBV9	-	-	CASAGREITGELFF	TGTGCCAGCGCGGGACGGGAAATCACCGGGGAGCTGTTTTTT
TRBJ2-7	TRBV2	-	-	CASSSSTSGSYEQYF	-
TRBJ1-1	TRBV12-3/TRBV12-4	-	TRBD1	CASSRTGMNTEAFF	TGTGCCAGCAGTCGGACAGGGATGAACACTGAAGCTTTCTTT
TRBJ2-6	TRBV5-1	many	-	CASSLRISNSGANVLTF	TGCGCCAGCAGCTTGAGAATCTCGAACTCTGGGGCCAACGTCCTGACTTTC
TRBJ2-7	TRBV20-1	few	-	CSARDSAYEQYF	TGCAGTGCTAGGGACAGTGCCTACGAGCAGTACTTC
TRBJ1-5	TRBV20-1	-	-	CSARPTGNQPQHF	TGCAGTGCTAGACCCACTGGCAATCAGCCCCAGCATTTT
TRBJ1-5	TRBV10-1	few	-	CASSVGVNQPQHF	TGCGCCAGCAGTGTCGGGGTCAATCAGCCCCAGCATTTT
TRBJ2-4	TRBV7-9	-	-	CASSSNAGAKNIQYF	TGTGCCAGCAGCTCGAACGCGGGGGCCAAAAACATTCAGTACTTC
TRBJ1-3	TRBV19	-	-	CASSITLGYIENTIYF	TGTGCCAGTAGTATAACCCTGGGATACATCGAAAACACCATATATTTT
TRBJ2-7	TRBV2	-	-	CASSEVAGEQYF	TGTGCCAGCAGTGAAGTGGCTGGAGAGCAGTACTTC
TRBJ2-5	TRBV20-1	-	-	CSGEGLRRETQYF	TGCAGTGGGGAAGGACTCCGTAGAGAGACCCAGTACTTC
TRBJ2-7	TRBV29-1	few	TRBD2	CSVVRQGSGGQYF	TGCAGCGTTGTGCGGCAGGGCTCGGGAGGGCAGTACTTC
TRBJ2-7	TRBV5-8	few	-	CASSVRPGPGYEQYF	TGTGCCAGCAGCGTACGTCCAGGGCCAGGCTACGAGCAGTACTTC
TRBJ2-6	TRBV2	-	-	CASVRLSGANVLTF	TGTGCCAGCGTCAGACTCTCTGGGGCCAACGTCCTGACTTTC
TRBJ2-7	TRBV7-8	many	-	CASSNRRGSYEQYF	TGTGCCAGCAGCAACCGCAGGGGCTCCTACGAGCAGTACTTC
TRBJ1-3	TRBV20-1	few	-	CSAWDSDSGNTIYF	TGCAGTGCTTGGGACTCAGACTCTGGAAACACCATATATTTT
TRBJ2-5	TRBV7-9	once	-	CASRPSGTWETQYF	TGTGCCAGCAGACCGTCCGGGACCTGGGAGACCCAGTACTTC
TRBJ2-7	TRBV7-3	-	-	CASSVNDLEQYF	TGTGCCAGCAGCGTAAACGATCTAGAGCAGTACTTC
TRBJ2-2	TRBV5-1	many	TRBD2	CASSSSGRDTGELFF	TGCGCCAGCAGCTCTAGCGGGCGGGACACCGGGGAGCTGTTTTTT
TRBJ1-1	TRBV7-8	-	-	CASSLGALSEAFF	TGTGCCAGCAGCTTAGGGGCCTTATCTGAAGCTTTCTTT
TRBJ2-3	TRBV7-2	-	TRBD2	CASSRAGTRGGTDTQYF	TGTGCCAGCAGCAGAGCCGGGACTAGGGGTGGCACAGATACGCAGTATTTT
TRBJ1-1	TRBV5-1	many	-	CASSLVWGNTEAFF	TGCGCCAGCAGCTTGGTATGGGGGAACACTGAAGCTTTCTTT
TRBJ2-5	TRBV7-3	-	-	CASSPDIAETQYF	TGTGCCAGCAGCCCGGACATCGCCGAGACCCAGTACTTC
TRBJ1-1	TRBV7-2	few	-	CASSLAGRMNTEAFF	TGTGCCAGCAGCTTAGCAGGCAGAATGAACACTGAAGCTTTCTTT
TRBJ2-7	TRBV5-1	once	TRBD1	CASSSGTGGSEQYF	TGCGCCAGCAGCTCCGGGACAGGGGGATCCGAGCAGTACTTC